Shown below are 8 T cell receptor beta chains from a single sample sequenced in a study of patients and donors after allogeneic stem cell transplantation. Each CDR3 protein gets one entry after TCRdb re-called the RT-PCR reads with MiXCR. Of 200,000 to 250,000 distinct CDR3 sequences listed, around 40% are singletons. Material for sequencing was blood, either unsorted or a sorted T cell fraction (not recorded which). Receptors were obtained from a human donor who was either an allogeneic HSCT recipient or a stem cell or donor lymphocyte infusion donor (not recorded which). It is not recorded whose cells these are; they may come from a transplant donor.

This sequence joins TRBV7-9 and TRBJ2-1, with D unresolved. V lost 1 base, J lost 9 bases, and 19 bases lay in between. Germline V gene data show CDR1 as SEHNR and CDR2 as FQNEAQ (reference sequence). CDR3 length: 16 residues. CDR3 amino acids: CASSLEDPRYRGEQFF. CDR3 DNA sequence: TGTGCCAGCAGCTTAGAGGACCCACGTTATCGTGGTGAGCAGTTCTTC. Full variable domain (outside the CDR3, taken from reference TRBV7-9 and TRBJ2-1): DTGVSQNPRHKITKRGQNVTFRCDPISEHNRLYWYRQTLGQGPEFLTYFQNEAQLEKSRLLSDRFSAERPKGSFSTLEIQRTEQGDSAMYLCASSLEDPRYRGEQFFGPGTRLTVL.

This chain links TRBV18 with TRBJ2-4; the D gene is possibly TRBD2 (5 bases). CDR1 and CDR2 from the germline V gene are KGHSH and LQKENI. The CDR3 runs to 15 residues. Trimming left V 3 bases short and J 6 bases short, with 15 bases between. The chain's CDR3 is CASSPSGLSLNIQYF. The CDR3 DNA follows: TGTGCCAGCTCACCCTCTGGACTCTCCTTAAACATTCAGTACTTC.

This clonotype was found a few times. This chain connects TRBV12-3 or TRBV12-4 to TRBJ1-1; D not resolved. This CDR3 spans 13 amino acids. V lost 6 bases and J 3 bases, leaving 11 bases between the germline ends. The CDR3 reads CASRELGDTEAFF. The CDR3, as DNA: TGTGCCAGCAGGGAGCTTGGGGACACTGAAGCTTTCTTT.

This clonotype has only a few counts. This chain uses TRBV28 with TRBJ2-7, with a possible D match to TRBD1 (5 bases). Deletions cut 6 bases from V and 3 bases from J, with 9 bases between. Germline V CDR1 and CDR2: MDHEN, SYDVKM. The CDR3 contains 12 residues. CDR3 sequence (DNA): TGTGCCAGCAGCCCAGGGATCTACGAGCAGTACTTC. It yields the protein CASSPGIYEQYF.

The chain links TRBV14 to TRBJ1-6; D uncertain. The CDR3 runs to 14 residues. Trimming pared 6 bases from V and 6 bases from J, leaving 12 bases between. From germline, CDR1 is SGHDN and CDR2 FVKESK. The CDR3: CASSWGFGNSPLHF. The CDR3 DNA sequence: TGTGCCAGCAGTTGGGGATTTGGTAATTCACCCCTCCACTTT.

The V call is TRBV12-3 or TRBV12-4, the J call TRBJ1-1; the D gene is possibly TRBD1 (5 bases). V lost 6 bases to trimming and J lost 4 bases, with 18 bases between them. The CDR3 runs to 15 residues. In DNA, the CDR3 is TGTGCCAGCAGCACCTTTGGTGGGGCGCCCACTGAAGCTTTCTTT. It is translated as CASSTFGGAPTEAFF.

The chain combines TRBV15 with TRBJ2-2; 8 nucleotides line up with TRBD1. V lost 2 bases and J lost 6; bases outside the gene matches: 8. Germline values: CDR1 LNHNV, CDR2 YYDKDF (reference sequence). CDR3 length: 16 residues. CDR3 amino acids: CATSRSRDRYPGELFF. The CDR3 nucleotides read TGTGCCACCAGCAGATCCCGGGACAGGTACCCCGGGGAGCTGTTTTTT. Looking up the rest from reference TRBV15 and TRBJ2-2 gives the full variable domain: DAMVIQNPRYQVTQFGKPVTLSCSQTLNHNVMYWYQQKSSQAPKLLFHYYDKDFNNEADTPDNFQSRRPNTSFCFLDIRSPGLGDTAMYLCATSRSRDRYPGELFFGEGSRLTVL.

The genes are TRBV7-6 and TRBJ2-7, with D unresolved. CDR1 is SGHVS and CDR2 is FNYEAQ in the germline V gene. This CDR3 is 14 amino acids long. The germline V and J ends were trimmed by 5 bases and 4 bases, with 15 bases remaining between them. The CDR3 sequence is CASSPRASVYEQYF. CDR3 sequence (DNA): TGTGCCAGCAGCCCCCGGGCGAGCGTGTACGAGCAGTACTTC.